The present T cell receptor (beta chain) was sequenced within a study of T cell changes during pregnancy in multiple sclerosis. In germline, CDR1 is SGDLS, CDR2 YYNGEE. The V gene end was trimmed by 5 bases and the J gene end by 4 bases; junction bases not matched to a gene: 8. CDR3 length equals 15 residues. Data came from immunoSEQ multiplex PCR; TCRdb stores just in-frame clones and leaves some out. The data hold around 57,000 clones, with approximately 92% observed a single time. The clonotype originates from a female donor with multiple sclerosis, enrolled in a pregnancy study. V gene TRBV9 combines with J gene TRBJ1-5, with 8 bases matching TRBD1. Source: CD4+ T cells from peripheral blood mononuclear cells, taken in the third trimester of pregnancy. The CDR3 sequence: CASSSTGGTNQPQHF. CDR3 coding DNA: TGTGCCAGCAGTTCTACAGGGGGTACTAATCAGCCCCAGCATTTT.